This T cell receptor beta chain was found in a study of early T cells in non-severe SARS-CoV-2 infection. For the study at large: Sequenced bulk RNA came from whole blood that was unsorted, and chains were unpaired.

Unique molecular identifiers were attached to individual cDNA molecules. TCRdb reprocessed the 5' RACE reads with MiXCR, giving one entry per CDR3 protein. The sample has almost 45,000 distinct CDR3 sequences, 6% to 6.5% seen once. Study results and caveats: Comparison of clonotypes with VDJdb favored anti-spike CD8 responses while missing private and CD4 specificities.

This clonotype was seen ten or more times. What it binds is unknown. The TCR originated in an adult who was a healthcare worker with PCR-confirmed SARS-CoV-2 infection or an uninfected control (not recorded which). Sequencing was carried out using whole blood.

CDR3 region: CASSEGEPYNEQFF. The CDR3 nucleotides read TGTGCCAGCAGTGAGGGCGAGCCCTACAATGAGCAGTTCTTC. The V and J genes are TRBV6-4 and TRBJ2-1, with D hard to call. The V end was cut by 3 bases, the J end by 2 bases, with 8 bases between. The germline V gene encodes CDR1 MRHNA and CDR2 SNTAGT. The CDR3 consists of 14 residues.